The entry below describes one T cell receptor (beta chain). The CDR3 is made up of 14 amino acids. Germline V gene data show CDR1 as SGHNT and CDR2 as YYREEE (reference sequence). The germline V and J ends were trimmed by 4 bases and 0 bases, with 10 bases remaining between them. The data were taken from a study of blood T cell repertoires in COVID-19. About the research overall: Whether acute or convalescent, the COVID-19 samples came from the United States, Italy and Spain. T cells, B-cell-depleted T cells, or PBMCs provided the cDNA or gDNA that served as material.

Authors' methods: Amplification of reference gene primers was used by the study to estimate nucleated cell counts. Some clones are missing from TCRdb's copy, which holds only in-frame ones; the method was immunoSEQ multiplex PCR. The V and J calls and clone size are taken from that table; D and trimming were inferred from the DNA. The repertoire holds 100,000 to 150,000 clones, with around 87% as singletons. The sequenced sample was peripheral blood. This clonotype was obtained from an older woman with acute or convalescent COVID-19. V is TRBV5-4 and J is TRBJ1-2, with D possibly TRBD1 on 6 matching bases. The CDR3 DNA is TGTGCCAGCAGCCTTCGGACAGCTAACTATGGCTACACCTTC. Translated, it gives CASSLRTANYGYTF. Together with reference TRBV5-4 and TRBJ1-2, the CDR3 gives the full variable domain: ETGVTQSPTHLIKTRGQQVTLRCSSQSGHNTVSWYQQALGQGPQFIFQYYREEENGRGNFPPRFSGLQFPNYSSELNVNALELDDSALYLCASSLRTANYGYTFGSGTRLTVV.